This TCR beta chain was identified in a study of identical twins. V was pared by 6 bases and J by 0 bases, with 13 bases of the junction left unmatched. In germline, CDR1 is MDHEN, CDR2 SYDVKM. The CDR3 extends over 18 amino acids. Points on this clonotype: Its specificity is not known.

Via MiXCR, TCRdb re-called the 5' RACE reads, giving one row per CDR3 protein. The table records hundreds of thousands of distinct CDR3 sequences, 5.5% to 6.5% of them present only once. Study-wide results and limits: Models, which agreed with sharing between unrelated individuals, nonetheless underestimated the out-of-frame TCR alpha sharing seen in monozygotic twins. For cord blood, abundant beta clonotypes had fewer insertions, unlike memory repertoires, which showed none.

The gene calls are TRBV28 and TRBJ2-4; TRBD2 matches at 8 bases. Material for sequencing was naive T cells sorted from blood. The receptor's source is a man younger than 35 in good health. In DNA form, the CDR3 reads TGTGCCAGCAGAGGCATTCGGGGGCTAGCGGGAGCCAAAAACATTCAGTACTTC. It is translated as CASRGIRGLAGAKNIQYF.